The 10 T cell receptor beta chains presented below share a single source sample, sequenced in a study of blood T cell repertoires in COVID-19. The repertoire was sequenced with immunoSEQ multiplex PCR; TCRdb's copy has only in-frame clones and lacks some. The table lists about 370,000 clones, 85% to 90% of them singletons. The sequenced sample consisted of PBMCs or T cells enriched from blood (not recorded which). These receptors all stem from a man between 18 and 29 years old who had recovered from COVID-19.

This chain joins TRBV18 and TRBJ2-4; weak D call: TRBD2 (7 bases). This CDR3 contains 18 residues. CDR1 is KGHSH, CDR2 LQKENI, per germline. The V gene lost 3 bases and the J gene lost 2 bases, with 20 bases spanning the gap. CDR3 amino acids: CASSPVPLGGRTKNIQYF. The CDR3 DNA is TGTGCCAGCTCACCCGTACCCCTCGGGGGGCGAACCAAAAACATTCAGTACTTC.

V is TRBV3-1 (or the pseudogene TRBV3-2) and J is TRBJ2-7, with TRBD2 matching 7 bases. With V trimmed by 0 bases and J by 1 base, 3 bases remained unmatched. The CDR3 sequence is 15 residues long. In germline, CDR1 is LGHDT, CDR2 YNNKEL (reference sequence). In DNA, the CDR3 is TGTGCCAGCAGCCAAGATCGGCGGGGGTCCTACGAGCAGTACTTC. Encoded protein: CASSQDRRGSYEQYF.

This chain uses TRBV5-1 with TRBJ2-1; 7 nucleotides align to TRBD1. J lost 5 bases, V lost 0 bases, and 2 bases had no gene match. This CDR3 contains 14 residues. Germline V gives CDR1 SGHRS, CDR2 YFSETQ. CDR3: CASSLDRGNNEQFF. In DNA form, the CDR3 reads TGCGCCAGCAGCTTGGACAGGGGTAACAATGAGCAGTTCTTC. Variable domain in full (rest from reference TRBV5-1 and TRBJ2-1): KAGVTQTPRYLIKTRGQQVTLSCSPISGHRSVSWYQQTPGQGLQFLFEYFSETQRNKGNFPGRFSGRQFSNSRSEMNVSTLELGDSALYLCASSLDRGNNEQFFGPGTRLTVL.

V gene TRBV10-3 combines with J gene TRBJ2-7, with 7 bases aligning to TRBD2. With 9 bases clipped from V and 2 bases from J, the junction kept 10 bases outside the gene matches. The CDR3 covers 14 residues. The germline gives CDR1 ENHRY, CDR2 SYGVKD. The CDR3 nucleotides are TGTGCCATGGGGGGGGGACCTCCTACCTACGAGCAGTACTTC. Its translation: CAMGGGPPTYEQYF.

The chain has TRBV19 and TRBJ2-2, with D perhaps matching TRBD1 (6 bases). The length of the CDR3 is 13 residues. The germline CDR1 and CDR2 sequences are LNHDA and SQIVND (reference sequence). The CDR3 DNA sequence: TGTGCAGCCGGGACACCCGACACCGGGGAGCTGTTTTTT. Residues: CAAGTPDTGELFF.

This CDR3 reads CASQKTGSGQPQHF. CDR3 sequence (DNA): TGTGCCAGCCAAAAGACAGGGTCTGGGCAGCCCCAGCATTTT. The rearrangement joins TRBV7-3 to TRBJ1-5, with 7 bases lining up with TRBD1. CDR3 size: 14 residues. CDR1 SGHTA and CDR2 FQGTGA come from the germline V gene. V lost 8 bases to trimming and J lost 7 bases; unmatched junction nucleotides: 11.

The chain has TRBV24-1 and TRBJ2-2, with 11 bases matching TRBD2. The CDR3 loop spans 16 amino acids. Per the germline V gene, CDR1 is KGHDR and CDR2 is SFDVKD. V shed 3 bases, J shed 6 bases, and the junction held 5 bases outside the gene matches. CDR3 in amino acids: CATSDIGSGRAGELFF. The CDR3 DNA reads as TGTGCCACCAGTGATATAGGTAGCGGGAGGGCCGGGGAGCTGTTTTTT.

The rearrangement links TRBV5-1 to TRBJ1-3; D gene unclear. The CDR3 spans 14 residues. V lost 6 bases, J lost 0 bases, and 10 bases lay in between. CDR1 is SGHRS and CDR2 is YFSETQ in the germline V gene. The CDR3, as DNA: TGCGCCAGCAAGTTGGTAGACTCTGGAAACACCATATATTTT. It codes for CASKLVDSGNTIYF.

This clone is a singleton in its sample. The chain carries TRBV27 and TRBJ2-5, with TRBD1 matching 8 bases. Per the germline V gene, CDR1 is MNHEY and CDR2 is SMNVEV (reference sequence). J gave up 4 bases and V 1 base, and 8 bases lay outside the gene matches. The CDR3 runs to 16 residues. CDR3 amino acids: CASSLLRTGSGETQYF. The CDR3 coding sequence is TGTGCCAGCAGTTTATTAAGGACAGGGTCAGGAGAGACCCAGTACTTC.

The chain couples TRBV19 to TRBJ1-5; TRBD1 matches 7 bases. The CDR3 is 17 amino acids. J lost 5 bases, V lost 3 bases, and 13 bases had no gene match. Germline V gene lookup returns CDR1 LNHDA and CDR2 SQIVND (reference sequence). CDR3 region: CASSIQMPRQGYQPQHF. CDR3 sequence (DNA): TGTGCCAGTAGTATTCAGATGCCGAGACAGGGTTATCAGCCCCAGCATTTT.